These 3 T cell receptor beta chains were all obtained from the same sample, sequenced in a study of immune heterogeneity within non-small cell lung tumors. As template, the study used bulk tumor genomic DNA at about 550 ng per sample. Doctors removed several biopsies from each primary tumor during surgery, keeping them far apart. It was patients with untreated, newly diagnosed non-small cell lung cancer who underwent curative surgery. A multiplex PCR containing 32 V primers and 13 J primers was used to amplify TCR beta CDR3. TCRdb re-called the multiplex PCR reads through MiXCR, storing one row per CDR3 protein. The sample shows roughly 4,500 distinct CDR3 sequences, 20% to 25% of them seen only once. The sequencing sample was made of lung tumor tissue. All receptors derive from an older man with non-small cell lung cancer.

This sequence joins TRBV3-1 and TRBJ2-5; the match to TRBD2 covers 10 bases. Germline trimming cut 5 bases from V and 5 bases from J; bases unmatched to any gene: 8. The germline CDR1 and CDR2 sequences are LGHDT and YNNKEL (reference sequence). CDR3 length equals 15 residues. CDR3 sequence: CASSLTSGTAETQYF. CDR3 bases: TGTGCCAGCAGCTTAACTAGCGGGACTGCGGAGACCCAGTACTTC.

This clonotype was counted only a few times. J is TRBJ1-2 and V is TRBV10-2; D is uncertain. The CDR3 extends over 15 amino acids. V was clipped by 2 bases and J by 8 bases, with 18 bases between them. Germline lookup yields CDR1 WSHSY and CDR2 SAAADI. The CDR3 nucleotides are TGCGCCAGCAGTGAGCAACAGCCTAACCTCATAGGCTACACCTTC. Translated, it gives CASSEQQPNLIGYTF.

This clonotype has only a few counts. The chain combines TRBV4-1 with TRBJ1-5; no reliable D call. CDR1 and CDR2 (germline): MGHRA, YSYEKL. CDR3 size: 12 residues. Trimming removed 5 bases from V and 9 bases from J, with 11 bases in between. CDR3 protein: CASSSVEGPQHF. CDR3 DNA: TGCGCCAGCAGCTCAGTCGAGGGGCCCCAGCATTTT.